This T cell receptor beta chain was obtained from a study of blood T cell repertoires in COVID-19. About the study: T cells, B-cell-depleted T cells, or PBMCs supplied cDNA or gDNA.

This clone has a single count. Here immunoSEQ multiplex PCR was the method, and the copy in TCRdb shows in-frame clones only, minus some. The table shows around 390,000 clones, with approximately 87% occurring only once. Recruitment covered 20 to 25 US areas and drew participants whose ages spanned 18 to 89 years. Two consecutive negative NP/OP PCR tests, clearance, or resolved symptoms defined Cohort 3 recovery. V dropped 6 bases and J dropped 7; count of bases not matched to a gene: 2. The CDR3 consists of 13 residues. Germline CDR1 reads SNHLY; CDR2 reads FYNNEI. This TCR was recovered from a woman between 45 and 65 years old who had recovered from COVID-19. The sequenced material came from PBMCs or T cells enriched from blood (not recorded which). This chain joins TRBV2 and TRBJ1-6, with 8 bases identical to TRBD1. The CDR3 region has the DNA TGTGCCAGCAGCCGGGACAGGAATTCACCCCTCCACTTT. Translation: CASSRDRNSPLHF.